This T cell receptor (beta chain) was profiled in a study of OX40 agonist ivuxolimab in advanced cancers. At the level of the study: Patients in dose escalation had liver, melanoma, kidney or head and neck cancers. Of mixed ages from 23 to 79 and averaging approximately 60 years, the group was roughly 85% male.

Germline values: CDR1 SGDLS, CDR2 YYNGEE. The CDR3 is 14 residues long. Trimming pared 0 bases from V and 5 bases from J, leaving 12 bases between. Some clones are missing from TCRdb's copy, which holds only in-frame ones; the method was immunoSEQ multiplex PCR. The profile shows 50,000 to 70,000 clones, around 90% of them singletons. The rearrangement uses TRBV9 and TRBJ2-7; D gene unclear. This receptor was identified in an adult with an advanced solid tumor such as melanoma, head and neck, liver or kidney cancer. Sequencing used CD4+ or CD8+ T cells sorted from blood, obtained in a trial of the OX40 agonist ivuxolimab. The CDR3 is CASSVDGIANEQYF. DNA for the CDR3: TGTGCCAGCAGCGTAGATGGGATCGCGAACGAGCAGTACTTC.